The 22 T cell receptor beta chains below all came from one sample that was sequenced in a study of OX40 agonist ivuxolimab in advanced cancers. Libraries came from the immunoSEQ multiplex PCR assay. The source is immuneACCESS, and TCRdb retained only in-frame sequences with V and J called. Part of the clones is not carried over; for the studies checked, unresolved V genes explain less than half of this, and the remainder is unexplained. A total of some 140,000 clones appear in this sample, just over 90% of them only once. Approximately 0.93% of the sample lies in the top ten. The specimen comprised CD4+ or CD8+ T cells sorted from blood, sampled in a trial of the OX40 agonist ivuxolimab. All receptors derive from an adult with an advanced solid tumor such as melanoma, head and neck, liver or kidney cancer.

The count of this clone is one. The chain joins TRBV4-1 to TRBJ2-5; D gene unclear. This CDR3 spans 19 amino acids. CDR1 and CDR2 from the germline V gene are MGHRA and YSYEKL. Between the trimmed V and J ends, which lost 4 bases and 4 bases, there was a span of 28 bases. This chain's CDR3 is CASSLSVILRRPLRETQYF. Written as DNA, the CDR3 is TGCGCCAGCAGCCTAAGCGTGATCCTTCGTCGGCCTCTCCGAGAGACCCAGTACTTC.

The chain employs TRBV30 and TRBJ2-1, with 10 bases identical to TRBD1. The CDR3 spans 18 residues. Germline CDR1 and CDR2: GTSNPN and SVGIG (reference sequence). Unmatched junction bases numbered 14, after V lost 0 bases and J lost 6 bases. The CDR3 bases are TGTGCCTGGAGTGTATGGGGTTTTGGGGACAGGGGAACCAATGAGCAGTTCTTC. This codes for CAWSVWGFGDRGTNEQFF.

The CDR3 here is CASSPGAGGRNEQFF. The CDR3, as DNA: TGTGCCAGCAGCCCAGGGGCAGGGGGCAGGAATGAGCAGTTCTTC. The rearrangement links TRBV11-2 to TRBJ2-1; 8 positions agree with TRBD1. This CDR3 has 15 amino acids. Germline V lookup: CDR1 SGHAT, CDR2 FQNNGV. V lost 5 bases, J lost 7 bases, and 10 bases stayed unmatched.

The chain combines TRBV7-2 with TRBJ1-5; TRBD1 agrees at 9 bases. Germline CDR1 SGHTA, CDR2 FQGNSA. This CDR3 has 15 amino acids. Trimming removed 4 bases from V and 6 bases from J; junction bases left unmatched: 7. The CDR3 nucleotides are TGTGCCAGCAGCTCCCAGGGACAGGGAGTTCAGCCCCAGCATTTT. It is translated as CASSSQGQGVQPQHF.

The chain recombines TRBV10-3 with TRBJ1-2; a possible D gene is TRBD1 (5 bases). Germline V gene sequence: CDR1 ENHRY, CDR2 SYGVKD. V was trimmed by 2 bases and J by 6 bases, leaving 13 bases between them. This CDR3 spans 14 amino acids. The CDR3 DNA reads as TGTGCCATCAGTGAGCGGGGCCTCGCTCATGGCTACACCTTC. Its protein is CAISERGLAHGYTF.

J is TRBJ2-7 and V is TRBV4-2; D is possibly TRBD1 (6 bases). The CDR3 is 14 amino acids. CDR1 and CDR2 from the germline V gene are LGHNA and YNFKEQ. V was shortened by 5 bases and J by 5 bases, with 16 bases between the two germline ends. CDR3 residues: CASSWNRASHEQYF. CDR3 nucleotide sequence: TGTGCCAGCAGCTGGAACAGGGCCAGCCACGAGCAGTACTTC.

The V gene is TRBV28, the J gene TRBJ1-4, with D hard to call. The CDR3 sequence is 14 residues long. Germline CDR1 is MDHEN and CDR2 is SYDVKM. The V gene lost 3 bases and the J gene lost 7 bases, with 12 bases spanning the gap. CDR3 loop: CASSFTAKGEKLFF. As DNA, the CDR3 is TGTGCCAGCAGTTTTACAGCCAAGGGTGAAAAACTGTTTTTT.

This clone came up once. CDR3 in amino acids: CASSPPREGRDEQYF. In DNA form, the CDR3 reads TGTGCCAGCTCACCACCCCGGGAGGGCCGTGACGAGCAGTACTTC. V usage is TRBV18 and J usage is TRBJ2-7; 8 bases agree with TRBD2. Germline V gene data show CDR1 as KGHSH and CDR2 as LQKENI. CDR3 length equals 15 residues. The J segment lost 5 bases and the V segment lost 0 bases, leaving 6 bases of the junction unmatched.

The chain employs TRBV18 and TRBJ2-1; 8 bases are shared with TRBD1. Trimming cost V 5 bases and J 7 bases; bases outside gene matches: 7. The length of the CDR3 is 14 residues. Per the germline V gene, CDR1 is KGHSH and CDR2 is LQKENI. The CDR3 reads CASSGLQGENEQFF. The CDR3, as DNA: TGTGCCAGCTCAGGACTACAGGGGGAGAATGAGCAGTTCTTC.

The chain carries TRBV7-9 and TRBJ2-5; tentatively, D is TRBD2 (6 bases). Looked up from germline, CDR1 is SEHNR and CDR2 is FQNEAQ (reference sequence). V was cut by 1 base and J by 5 bases, with 14 bases left in between. The CDR3 loop spans 15 amino acids. The CDR3 sequence is CASSLGGGVWETQYF. CDR3 bases: TGTGCCAGCAGCTTAGGAGGCGGGGTGTGGGAGACCCAGTACTTC.

The V and J genes are TRBV29-1 and TRBJ1-5; D is perhaps TRBD1 (5 bases). Germline-derived CDR1 and CDR2 are SQVTM and ANQGSEA. The CDR3 spans 13 residues. Trimming left V 1 base short and J 4 bases short, with 8 bases between. The CDR3: CSVEVGLNQPQHF. The CDR3 bases are TGCAGCGTTGAAGTGGGACTTAATCAGCCCCAGCATTTT.

J is TRBJ2-7 and V is TRBV19; 10 bases match TRBD1. CDR1 LNHDA and CDR2 SQIVND come from the germline V gene (reference sequence). V trimming: 4 bases; J trimming: 5 bases; junction bases outside the gene matches: 8. The CDR3 length is 15 residues. For the CDR3, the DNA is TGTGCCAGTAGTAGCCCCGGCGGGACAGGGGACGAGCAGTACTTC. Protein: CASSSPGGTGDEQYF.

This clone was seen just once. The chain employs TRBV13 and TRBJ1-3, with 7 nucleotides matching TRBD1. CDR1 and CDR2 from the germline V gene are PRHDT and FYEKMQ (reference sequence). This CDR3 is 14 amino acids long. The V gene end was trimmed by 3 bases and the J gene end by 6 bases; junction bases not matched to a gene: 5. In nucleotides, the CDR3 is TGTGCCAGCAGCTTCGGCAGGGGGGCAAACACCATATATTTT. It specifies CASSFGRGANTIYF.

On this clone itself: Other DNA variants within this sample encode the same CDR3. The chain recombines TRBV7-2 with TRBJ1-5; the match to TRBD1 covers 7 bases. Germline CDR1 SGHTA, CDR2 FQGNSA. Losses at the gene ends were 4 bases for V and 5 bases for J; bases not matched to a gene: 2. The CDR3 has 13 amino acids. CDR3 nucleotide sequence: TGTGCCAGCAGCTCCAGGGGGGATCAGCCCCAGCATTTT. It codes for CASSSRGDQPQHF.

The rearrangement links TRBV28 to TRBJ2-5, with 8 bases fitting TRBD1. The better agreement between TRBJ2-7 and the DNA end casts doubt on the J call. This CDR3 comprises 16 residues. Germline CDR1 and CDR2: MDHEN and SYDVKM. In DNA form, the CDR3 reads TGTGCCAGCAGTGGACAGGGCCGGCAGTCACCCTACGAGCAGTACTTC. Translated, it gives CASSGQGRQSPYEQYF.

V is TRBV5-4 and J is TRBJ2-7, with D perhaps given as TRBD1 or TRBD2 (5 bases each). The CDR3 loop spans 12 amino acids. Trimming removed 4 bases from V and 3 bases from J, with 8 bases in between. Per the germline V gene, CDR1 is SGHNT and CDR2 is YYREEE (reference sequence). The CDR3 DNA is TGTGCCAGCAGCCGGGACGACTACGAGCAGTACTTC. It translates to CASSRDDYEQYF.

The rearrangement uses TRBV5-6 and TRBJ1-4, with TRBD1 identical over 10 bases. V shed 2 bases, J shed 8 bases, and the junction held 6 bases outside the gene matches. The germline gives CDR1 SGHDT, CDR2 YYEEEE. The length of the CDR3 is 15 residues. CDR3 sequence reads: CASSFGQGEGEKLFF. The CDR3 DNA follows: TGTGCCAGCAGCTTCGGACAGGGGGAAGGGGAAAAACTGTTTTTT. Together with reference TRBV5-6 and TRBJ1-4, the CDR3 gives the full variable domain: DAGVTQSPTHLIKTRGQQVTLRCSPKSGHDTVSWYQQALGQGPQFIFQYYEEEERQRGNFPDRFSGHQFPNYSSELNVNALLLGDSALYLCASSFGQGEGEKLFFGSGTQLSVL.

The chain has TRBV4-2 and TRBJ2-1; 7 bases align to TRBD2. This CDR3 has 16 residues. Germline CDR1 and CDR2: LGHNA and YNFKEQ. V shed 1 base, J shed 3 bases, and the junction held 6 bases outside the gene matches. CDR3 in DNA: TGTGCCAGCAGCCAAGGTTTTAGCGGGTTCTACAATGAGCAGTTCTTC. Encoded protein: CASSQGFSGFYNEQFF.

This rearrangement joins TRBV5-1 to TRBJ2-7; D is undetermined. V lost 4 bases, J lost 9 bases, and 8 bases lay in between. This CDR3 is built from 10 residues. The V gene's germline CDR1 is SGHRS and CDR2 YFSETQ. The CDR3 is CASSPARQYF. CDR3 DNA sequence: TGCGCCAGCAGCCCCGCCCGGCAGTACTTC.

The V and J genes are TRBV7-2 and TRBJ2-4; unclear D gene. Trimming removed 4 bases at V and 1 base at J, with 11 bases between. CDR3 length: 15 residues. CDR1 is SGHTA, CDR2 FQGNSA, per germline. The CDR3 bases are TGTGCCAGCAGCTCGACGGGTGGGGCCAAAAACATTCAGTACTTC. It yields the protein CASSSTGGAKNIQYF.

This rearrangement joins TRBV21-1 to TRBJ1-5; TRBD1, the table's D call, lacks a check against the DNA. TRBV21-1 is flagged as a pseudogene. The CDR3 is made up of 22 amino acids. CDR3 protein: CASSPSGHGLPCGFYSNQPQHF. CDR3 in DNA: TGTGCCAGCAGCCCCTCGGGACATGGACTGCCTTGCGGTTTTTATAGCAATCAGCCCCAGCATTTT.

This chain connects TRBV6-6 to TRBJ2-1; D is unclear. The V end was cut by 2 bases, the J end by 2 bases, with 4 bases between. There are 13 residues in the CDR3. Germline CDR1 reads MNHNY; CDR2 reads SVGAGI (reference sequence). The CDR3, as DNA: TGTGCCAGCAGTTACACGGCCTACAATGAGCAGTTCTTC. Protein sequence: CASSYTAYNEQFF.